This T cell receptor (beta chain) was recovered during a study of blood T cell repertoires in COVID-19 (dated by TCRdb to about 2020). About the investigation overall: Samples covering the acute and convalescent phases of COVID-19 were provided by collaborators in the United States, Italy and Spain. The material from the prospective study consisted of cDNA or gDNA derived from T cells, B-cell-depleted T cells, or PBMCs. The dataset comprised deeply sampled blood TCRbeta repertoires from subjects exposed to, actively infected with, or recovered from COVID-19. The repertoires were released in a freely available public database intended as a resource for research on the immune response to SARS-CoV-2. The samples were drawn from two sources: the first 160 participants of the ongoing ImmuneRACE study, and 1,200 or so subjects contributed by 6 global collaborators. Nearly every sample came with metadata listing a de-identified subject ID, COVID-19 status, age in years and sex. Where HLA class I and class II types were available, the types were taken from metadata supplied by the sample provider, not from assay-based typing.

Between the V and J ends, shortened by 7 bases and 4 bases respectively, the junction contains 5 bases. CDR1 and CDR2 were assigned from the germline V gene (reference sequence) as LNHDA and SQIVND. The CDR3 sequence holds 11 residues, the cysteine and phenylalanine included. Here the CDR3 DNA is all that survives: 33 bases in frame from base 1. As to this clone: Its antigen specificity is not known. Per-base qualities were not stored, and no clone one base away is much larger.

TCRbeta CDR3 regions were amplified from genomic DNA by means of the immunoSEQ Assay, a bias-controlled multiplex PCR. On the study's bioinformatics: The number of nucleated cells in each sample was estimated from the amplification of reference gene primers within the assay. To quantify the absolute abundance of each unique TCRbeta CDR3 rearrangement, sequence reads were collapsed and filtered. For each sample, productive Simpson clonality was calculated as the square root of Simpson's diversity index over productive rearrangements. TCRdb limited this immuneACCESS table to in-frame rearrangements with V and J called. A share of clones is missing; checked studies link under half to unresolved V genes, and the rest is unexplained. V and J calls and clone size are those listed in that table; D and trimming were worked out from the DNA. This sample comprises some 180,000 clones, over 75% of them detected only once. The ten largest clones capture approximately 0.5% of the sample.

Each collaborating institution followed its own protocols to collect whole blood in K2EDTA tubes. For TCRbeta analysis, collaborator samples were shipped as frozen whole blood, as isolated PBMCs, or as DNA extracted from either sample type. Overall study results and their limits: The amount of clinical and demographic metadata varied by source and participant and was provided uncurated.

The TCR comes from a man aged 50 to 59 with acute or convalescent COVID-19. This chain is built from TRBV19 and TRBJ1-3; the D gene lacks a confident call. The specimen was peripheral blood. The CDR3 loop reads CASISGNTIYF. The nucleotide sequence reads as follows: TGTGCCAGTATTTCGGGAAACACCATATATTTT.